The 3 T cell receptor beta chains given below trace back to one sample, sequenced in a study of T cells after posttransplantation cyclophosphamide. Clones were read by immunoSEQ multiplex PCR, and TCRdb kept only the in-frame ones, dropping some. The sample shows tens of thousands of clones, none of them appearing just once. The sample consisted of PBMCs. Every receptor here comes from an older woman in good health, CMV-negative, and a related stem cell transplant donor.

This clone was recorded at least ten times. The V and J genes are TRBV11-1 and TRBJ2-7; D is perhaps TRBD1 (5 bases). Trimming left V 3 bases short and J 4 bases short, with 13 bases between. This CDR3 spans 14 amino acids. CDR1 and CDR2 (germline): SGHAT, FQDESV (reference sequence). The CDR3 loop reads CASSLTELLYEQYF. CDR3 coding DNA: TGTGCCAGCAGCTTGACAGAACTTCTATACGAGCAGTACTTC.

This clone was counted ten times or more. The rearrangement links TRBV7-9 to TRBJ1-1; 9 positions match TRBD1. Losses at the gene ends were 3 bases for V and 7 bases for J; bases not matched to a gene: 6. CDR3 length: 14 residues. CDR1 is SEHNR, CDR2 FQNEAQ, per germline (reference sequence). CDR3 sequence reads: CASSLGQGRFEAFF. As DNA, the CDR3 is TGTGCCAGCAGCTTGGGACAGGGAAGGTTTGAAGCTTTCTTT.

The J gene is TRBJ2-2, the V gene TRBV12-3 or TRBV12-4, with D perhaps matching TRBD1 (5 bases). Deletions cut 3 bases from V and 4 bases from J, with 9 bases between. CDR3 length equals 14 residues. CDR3 DNA: TGTGCCAGCAGTTTGGAGCAGGGCACCGGGGAGCTGTTTTTT. Amino acid sequence: CASSLEQGTGELFF.